Each of the 9 T cell receptor beta chains below was sequenced from the same sample in a study of T cells expressing NK-cell markers. TCRdb reworked the 5' RACE reads into one entry per CDR3 protein, no DNA. The sample includes roughly 150,000 distinct CDR3 sequences. The specimen sequenced was blood T cells: a sorted CD56 or NKG2C T cell subset, CD4+ or CD8+ T cells, or bulk PBMC T cells (not recorded which). The receptors here all came from a woman aged 18-69 years in good health.

The chain employs TRBV10-3 and TRBJ2-3. This CDR3 is built from 15 residues. CDR1 is ENHRY and CDR2 is SYGVKD in the germline V gene. Here the CDR3 reads CAISAGTGSTDTQYF.

V and J are TRBV11-2 and TRBJ2-1; TCRdb designates TRBD2, a call that cannot be tested without DNA. CDR3 size: 15 residues. Germline loops: CDR1 SGHAT, CDR2 FQNNGV. CDR3 loop: CASSLLSAGGNEQFF. Full variable domain (remainder filled in from reference TRBV11-2 and TRBJ2-1): EAGVAQSPRYKIIEKRQSVAFWCNPISGHATLYWYQQILGQGPKLLIQFQNNGVVDDSQLPKDRFSAERLKGVDSTLKIQPAKLEDSAVYLCASSLLSAGGNEQFFGPGTRLTVL.

The CDR3 region is CASSLAGPSYEQYF. J is TRBJ2-7 and V is TRBV5-6; TCRdb indicates TRBD1, and absent DNA this call remains unverified. CDR1 and CDR2 from the germline V gene are SGHDT and YYEEEE. The CDR3 is 14 amino acids. The entire variable domain, with the rest obtained from reference TRBV5-6 and TRBJ2-7, is as follows: DAGVTQSPTHLIKTRGQQVTLRCSPKSGHDTVSWYQQALGQGPQFIFQYYEEEERQRGNFPDRFSGHQFPNYSSELNVNALLLGDSALYLCASSLAGPSYEQYFGPGTRLTVT.

V and J are TRBV29-1 and TRBJ2-5. This CDR3 region has 15 residues. CDR1 is SQVTM, CDR2 ANQGSEA, per germline. The CDR3 spells CSAWVRTEPQETQYF.

CDR3 amino acids: CASSSGTGLQYF. The chain employs TRBV27 and TRBJ2-3; TCRdb names TRBD1, which stays unverified in the absence of DNA. The CDR3 spans 12 residues. The germline CDR1 and CDR2 sequences are MNHEY and SMNVEV (reference sequence).

The rearrangement links TRBV12-3 or TRBV12-4 to TRBJ2-7; TCRdb indicates TRBD1, and absent DNA this call remains unverified. This CDR3 is built from 15 residues. CDR3 sequence reads: CASSPRPGTVYEQYF.

The gene calls are TRBV20-1 and TRBJ1-5; TCRdb gives TRBD1 as the D gene, but with no DNA this cannot be confirmed. Germline loops: CDR1 DFQATT, CDR2 SNEGSKA (reference sequence). The CDR3 runs to 15 residues. CDR3 in amino acids: CSARVSGNSNQPQHF.

CDR3 residues: CASSRSTYNEQFF. The chain recombines TRBV7-3 with TRBJ2-1. The CDR3 extends over 13 amino acids. In germline, CDR1 is SGHTA, CDR2 FQGTGA.

The chain joins TRBV3-1 to TRBJ2-3; TCRdb lists TRBD1, though no DNA is available to test this call. This CDR3 comprises 14 residues. CDR1 is LGHDT, CDR2 YNNKEL, per germline (reference sequence). The CDR3 reads CASTHGGGAVEQYF.